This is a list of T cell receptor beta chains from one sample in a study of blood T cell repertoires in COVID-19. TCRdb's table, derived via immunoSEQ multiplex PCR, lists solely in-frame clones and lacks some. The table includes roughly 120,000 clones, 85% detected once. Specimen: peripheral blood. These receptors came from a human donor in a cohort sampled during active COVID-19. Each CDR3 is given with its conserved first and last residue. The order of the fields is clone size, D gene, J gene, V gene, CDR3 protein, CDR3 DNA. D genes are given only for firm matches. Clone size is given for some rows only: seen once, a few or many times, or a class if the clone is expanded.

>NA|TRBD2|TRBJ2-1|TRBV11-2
CASSFSPSIAGAPWEQFF
TGTGCCAGCAGCTTTAGCCCCTCTATAGCGGGGGCCCCCTGGGAGCAGTTCTTC
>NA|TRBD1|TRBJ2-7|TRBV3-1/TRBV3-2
CASQNRDRGSHEQYF
TGTGCCAGCCAGAACCGGGACAGGGGCTCCCACGAGCAGTACTTC
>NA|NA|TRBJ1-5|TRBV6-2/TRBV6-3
CASSSDSYQPQHF
TGTGCCAGCAGTTCGGACAGCTATCAGCCCCAGCATTTT
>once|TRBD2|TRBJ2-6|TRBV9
CASSGLAGFGANVLTF
TGTGCCAGCAGCGGACTAGCGGGGTTTGGGGCCAACGTCCTGACTTTC
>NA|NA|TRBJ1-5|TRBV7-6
CASSLGLNQPQHF
TGTGCCAGCAGCTTAGGCCTAAATCAGCCCCAGCATTTT
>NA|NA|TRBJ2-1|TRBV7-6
CASSLVTENEQFF
TGTGCCAGCAGCTTAGTGACAGAAAATGAGCAGTTCTTC
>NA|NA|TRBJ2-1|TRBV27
CASSRSGASSLSLHNEQFF
TGTGCCAGCAGTCGTAGTGGAGCTAGCTCACTTTCCTTGCACAATGAGCAGTTCTTC
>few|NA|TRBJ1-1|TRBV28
CASSISTGFMNTEAFF
TGTGCCAGCAGTATCAGTACAGGTTTCATGAACACTGAAGCTTTCTTT
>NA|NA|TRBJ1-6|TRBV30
CAWRPRNSPLHF
TGTGCCTGGAGGCCGCGAAATTCACCCCTCCACTTT
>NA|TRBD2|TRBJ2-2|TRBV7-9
CASPRRGGTLATGELFF
TGTGCCAGTCCCCGGCGGGGGGGCACCCTTGCCACCGGGGAGCTGTTTTTT
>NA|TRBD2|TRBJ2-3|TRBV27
CASSPSPPGGQRDTQYF
TGTGCCAGCAGCCCATCCCCTCCGGGGGGGCAGAGAGATACGCAGTATTTT
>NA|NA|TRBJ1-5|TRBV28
CASSLAVRVRSNQPQHF
TGTGCCAGCAGTTTAGCGGTCCGGGTGCGGAGCAATCAGCCCCAGCATTTT
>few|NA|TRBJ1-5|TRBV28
CASTSPRGAQHF
TGTGCCAGCACCTCCCCACGGGGAGCCCAGCATTTT